The 19 T cell receptor beta chains listed next were all sequenced from one sample in a study of OX40 agonist ivuxolimab in advanced cancers. Sequencing was performed with immunoSEQ multiplex PCR; in TCRdb, only in-frame clones are kept and a portion is missing. The sample has about 39,000 clones; around nine tenths are singletons. Sequencing was performed on CD4+ or CD8+ T cells sorted from blood, taken in a trial of the OX40 agonist ivuxolimab. The receptor source for this set is an adult with an advanced solid tumor such as melanoma, head and neck, liver or kidney cancer.

The chain recombines TRBV27 with TRBJ2-7, with TRBD1 matching over 8 bases. This CDR3 region has 13 residues. Germline CDR1 is MNHEY and CDR2 is SMNVEV (reference sequence). V was pared by 6 bases and J by 2 bases, with 3 bases of the junction left unmatched. The CDR3 sequence: CASSGTGPYEQYF. CDR3 nucleotide sequence: TGTGCCAGCAGCGGGACAGGTCCCTACGAGCAGTACTTC.

The CDR3 sequence: CASSVVTYEQYF. CDR3 DNA: TGTGCCAGCAGCGTAGTGACCTACGAGCAGTACTTC. The chain links TRBV28 to TRBJ2-7; D is undetermined. This CDR3 spans 12 amino acids. The V and J ends lost 6 bases and 2 bases respectively, with 8 bases between them. CDR1 is MDHEN, CDR2 SYDVKM, per germline.

The rearrangement uses TRBV6-6 and TRBJ2-1; perhaps D is TRBD1 or TRBD2 (6 bases each). The germline V and J ends were trimmed by 6 bases and 7 bases, with 10 bases remaining between them. The CDR3 covers 12 residues. Germline CDR1 MNHNY, CDR2 SVGAGI (reference sequence). CDR3 DNA: TGTGCCAGCAGGGGGGGCTGGAATGAGCAGTTCTTC. This codes for CASRGGWNEQFF.

The rearrangement joins TRBV11-2 to TRBJ2-7, with a weak D call TRBD2 (6 bases). Per the germline V gene, CDR1 is SGHAT and CDR2 is FQNNGV. The CDR3 has 15 residues. V gave up 2 bases and J gave up 4 bases, with 15 bases separating them. CDR3 residues: CASSLIGGSDYEQYF. CDR3 nucleotide sequence: TGTGCCAGCAGCTTAATAGGAGGGTCTGATTACGAGCAGTACTTC.

The rearrangement joins TRBV11-3 to TRBJ2-4, with 9 bases fitting TRBD1. The CDR3 has 18 residues. The V segment lost 1 base and the J segment 1 base; nucleotides outside the gene matches: 8. Per germline, CDR1 SGHNT and CDR2 YENEEA. The CDR3 DNA reads TGTGCCAGCAGCTTAGGGGCTTCACAGGGGGCTGCCAAAAACATTCAGTACTTC. Translated: CASSLGASQGAAKNIQYF.

V usage is TRBV28 and J usage is TRBJ2-1; D unclear. V was clipped by 5 bases and J by 4 bases, with 12 bases between them. The germline gives CDR1 MDHEN, CDR2 SYDVKM. CDR3 length: 14 amino acids. The CDR3 loop reads CASSPTETYNEQFF. The CDR3 bases are TGTGCCAGCAGTCCCACCGAGACTTACAATGAGCAGTTCTTC.

V is TRBV9 and J is TRBJ2-2, with a tentative D call TRBD2 (5 bases). Germline V lookup: CDR1 SGDLS, CDR2 YYNGEE. This CDR3 contains 14 residues. V was clipped by 2 bases and J by 5 bases, with 10 bases between them. CDR3 region: CASSVEPGTGELFF. In DNA, the CDR3 is TGTGCCAGCAGCGTCGAGCCGGGGACCGGGGAGCTGTTTTTT. Complete variable domain (other parts from reference TRBV9 and TRBJ2-2): DSGVTQTPKHLITATGQRVTLRCSPRSGDLSVYWYQQSLDQGLQFLIQYYNGEERAKGNILERFSAQQFPDLHSELNLSSLELGDSALYFCASSVEPGTGELFFGEGSRLTVL.

This clone appeared a single time. The chain couples TRBV28 to TRBJ1-4; unclear D gene. There are 15 residues in the CDR3. The V end was cut by 5 bases, the J end by 0 bases, with 10 bases between. CDR1 and CDR2 (germline): MDHEN, SYDVKM. CDR3 sequence reads: CASSLWGSTNEKLFF. For the CDR3, the DNA is TGTGCCAGCAGTCTCTGGGGATCAACTAATGAAAAACTGTTTTTT.

This chain joins TRBV2 and TRBJ2-7; TRBD2 is a possible D gene (6 bases). The V and J ends lost 7 bases and 0 bases respectively, with 13 bases between them. This CDR3 has 14 amino acids. Germline V lookup: CDR1 SNHLY, CDR2 FYNNEI. The DNA of the CDR3 is TGTGCCAGCAACCGAGCGGGTACCTCCTACGAGCAGTACTTC. Protein product: CASNRAGTSYEQYF.

The chain employs TRBV27 and TRBJ2-1, with 11 positions matching TRBD2. CDR3 size: 15 residues. Germline trimming cut 6 bases from V and 1 base from J; bases unmatched to any gene: 2. The germline V gene has CDR1 MNHEY and CDR2 SMNVEV (reference sequence). The CDR3 protein is CASSRLAGSYNEQFF. As DNA, the CDR3 is TGTGCCAGCAGCCGACTAGCGGGATCCTACAATGAGCAGTTCTTC.

The chain employs TRBV7-9 and TRBJ1-2, with no clear D. V lost 1 base to trimming and J lost 2 bases, with 8 bases between them. The CDR3 covers 14 residues. The germline V gene has CDR1 SEHNR and CDR2 FQNEAQ (reference sequence). Here the CDR3 DNA reads TGTGCCAGCAGCTTAGGAGTGGAAAACTATGGCTACACCTTC. This translates into CASSLGVENYGYTF.

This rearrangement joins TRBV2 to TRBJ1-2; 8 nucleotides agree with TRBD1. J gave up 2 bases and V 8 bases, and 10 bases lay outside the gene matches. Looked up from germline, CDR1 is SNHLY and CDR2 is FYNNEI. The CDR3 spans 15 residues. The CDR3 coding sequence is TGTGCCAGCTCACACTCAGGGGGCGCGAACTATGGCTACACCTTC. It yields the protein CASSHSGGANYGYTF.

The CDR3 DNA reads TGTGCCAGCAGCCTTCCGAATTACTATGGCTACACCTTC. Amino acids: CASSLPNYYGYTF. The V call is TRBV11-3, the J call TRBJ1-2; D gene unclear. Trimming stripped 5 bases from V and 3 bases from J, with 10 bases between. Germline CDR1 is SGHNT and CDR2 is YENEEA. The CDR3 is 13 amino acids.

The gene calls are TRBV7-9 and TRBJ2-5; no clear D. V was shortened by 1 base and J by 5 bases, with 17 bases between the two germline ends. The CDR3 loop spans 16 amino acids. The germline gives CDR1 SEHNR, CDR2 FQNEAQ (reference sequence). Here the CDR3 reads CASSLVPTLMGETQYF. CDR3 sequence (DNA): TGTGCCAGCAGCTTAGTCCCCACCCTTATGGGGGAGACCCAGTACTTC. The variable domain in full, with the rest retrieved from reference TRBV7-9 and TRBJ2-5, is DTGVSQNPRHKITKRGQNVTFRCDPISEHNRLYWYRQTLGQGPEFLTYFQNEAQLEKSRLLSDRFSAERPKGSFSTLEIQRTEQGDSAMYLCASSLVPTLMGETQYFGPGTRLLVL.

The rearrangement uses TRBV7-9 and TRBJ2-1; 14 nucleotides align to TRBD2. CDR3 length: 17 residues. Germline values: CDR1 SEHNR, CDR2 FQNEAQ (reference sequence). Trimming cost V 5 bases and J 7 bases; bases outside gene matches: 10. Here the CDR3 reads CASSHGTSGSGVNEQFF. CDR3 bases: TGTGCCAGCAGCCACGGGACTAGCGGGAGTGGCGTGAATGAGCAGTTCTTC.

The chain couples TRBV7-8 to TRBJ1-2; D is uncertain. V lost 2 bases and J lost 8, with 9 bases in between. CDR3 size: 12 residues. Germline V gene lookup returns CDR1 SGHVS and CDR2 FQNEAQ. The CDR3 loop is CASSLTGQGYTF. The CDR3 bases are TGTGCCAGCAGCTTAACTGGGCAGGGCTACACCTTC.

CDR3 loop: CAISDSGSRNTQYF. Here the CDR3 DNA reads TGTGCCATATCTGATAGCGGGAGTCGGAATACGCAGTATTTT. The V and J genes are TRBV25-1 and TRBJ2-3; 9 nucleotides line up with TRBD2. Germline assignment: CDR1 MGHDK and CDR2 SYGVNS. This CDR3 contains 14 residues. The J segment lost 7 bases and the V segment lost 10 bases, leaving 12 bases of the junction unmatched.

This clone was recorded once. The V and J genes are TRBV23-1 and TRBJ2-7, with D unresolved. TRBV23-1 carries the ORF label, with uncertain function. V was trimmed by 0 bases and J by 2 bases, leaving 8 bases between them. This CDR3 is built from 14 residues. The CDR3 bases are TGCGCCAGCAGTCAATCATCGAGTGCCTACGAGCAGTACTTC. Translation: CASSQSSSAYEQYF.

This clone was seen a handful of times. This same CDR3 is encoded by further DNA sequences in the sample. The CDR3 here is CASSLGTDYGYTF. The CDR3 DNA follows: TGTGCCAGCAGTCTCGGGACGGACTATGGCTACACCTTC. The chain joins TRBV28 to TRBJ1-2; maybe TRBD1 (5 bases). The length of the CDR3 is 13 residues. V was cut by 5 bases and J by 3 bases, with 10 bases left in between. From germline, CDR1 is MDHEN and CDR2 SYDVKM.